Below, one TCR beta chain is given with its context. The sample comes from a study of blood T cell repertoires in COVID-19. Overall study context: The study drew acute and convalescent COVID-19 samples from the United States, Italy and Spain. Sources were T cells, B-cell-depleted T cells, or PBMCs; the material itself was cDNA or gDNA.

The CDR3 is 16 residues long. Source study methods: The authors estimated nucleated cell counts from reference gene primer amplification. Measured with immunoSEQ multiplex PCR; TCRdb has only the in-frame clones, and not every one. V, J and clone size are those of that table, while D and trimming were read from the DNA. The table records around 72,000 clones, approximately 90% of them present only once. Material: peripheral blood. The receptor comes from a man in his 70s with active or convalescent COVID-19. The rearrangement joins TRBV21-1 to TRBJ2-5; the table gives TRBD1 as D, unverified against the DNA. TRBV21-1 is termed a pseudogene. The CDR3 DNA reads TGTGCCAGCAGCAATACGAGGACAGGGGCGTTGAAGACCCAGTACTTC. Protein: CASSNTRTGALKTQYF.